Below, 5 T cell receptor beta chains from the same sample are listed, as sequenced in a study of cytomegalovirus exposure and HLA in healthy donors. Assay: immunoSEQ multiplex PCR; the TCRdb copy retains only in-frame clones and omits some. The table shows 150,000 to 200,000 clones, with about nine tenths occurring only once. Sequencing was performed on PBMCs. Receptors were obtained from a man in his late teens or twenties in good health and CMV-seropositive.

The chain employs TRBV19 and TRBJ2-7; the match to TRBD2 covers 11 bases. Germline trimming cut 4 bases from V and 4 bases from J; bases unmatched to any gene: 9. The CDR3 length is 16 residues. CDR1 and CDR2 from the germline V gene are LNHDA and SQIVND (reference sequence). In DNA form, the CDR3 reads TGTGCCAGTAGTAACTACGGGACTAGCGGAGCTTACGAGCAGTACTTC. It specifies CASSNYGTSGAYEQYF.

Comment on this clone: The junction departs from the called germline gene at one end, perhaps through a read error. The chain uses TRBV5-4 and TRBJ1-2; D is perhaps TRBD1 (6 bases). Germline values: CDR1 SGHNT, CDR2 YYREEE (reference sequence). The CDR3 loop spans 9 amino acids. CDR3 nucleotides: TGTGCCACAGAGGACAGTATGGCCTTC. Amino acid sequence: CATEDSMAF. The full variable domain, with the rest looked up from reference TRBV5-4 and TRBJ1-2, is ETGVTQSPTHLIKTRGQQVTLRCSSQSGHNTVSWYQQALGQGPQFIFQYYREEENGRGNFPPRFSGLQFPNYSSELNVNALELDDSALYLCATEDSMAFGSGTRLTVV.

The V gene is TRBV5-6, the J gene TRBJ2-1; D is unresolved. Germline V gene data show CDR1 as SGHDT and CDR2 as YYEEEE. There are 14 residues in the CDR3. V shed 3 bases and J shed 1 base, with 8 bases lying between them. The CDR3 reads CASSSRRSYNEQFF. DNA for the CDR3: TGTGCCAGCAGCTCGCGTCGGTCCTACAATGAGCAGTTCTTC. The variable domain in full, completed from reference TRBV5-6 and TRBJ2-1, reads DAGVTQSPTHLIKTRGQQVTLRCSPKSGHDTVSWYQQALGQGPQFIFQYYEEEERQRGNFPDRFSGHQFPNYSSELNVNALLLGDSALYLCASSSRRSYNEQFFGPGTRLTVL.

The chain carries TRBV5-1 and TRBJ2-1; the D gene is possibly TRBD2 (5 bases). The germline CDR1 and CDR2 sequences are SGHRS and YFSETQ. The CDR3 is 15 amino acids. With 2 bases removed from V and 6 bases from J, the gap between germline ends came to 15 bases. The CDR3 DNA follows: TGCGCCAGCAGCTTAGCGCCTCCGAGCGGCAATGAGCAGTTCTTC. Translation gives CASSLAPPSGNEQFF.

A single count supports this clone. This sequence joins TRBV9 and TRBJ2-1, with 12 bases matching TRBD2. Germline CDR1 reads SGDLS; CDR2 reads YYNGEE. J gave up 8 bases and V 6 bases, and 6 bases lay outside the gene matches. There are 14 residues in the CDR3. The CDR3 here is CASTATSGSYEQFF. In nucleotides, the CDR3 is TGTGCCAGCACCGCGACTAGCGGGAGTTATGAGCAGTTCTTC.